These 5 T cell receptor beta chains were all obtained from the same sample, sequenced in a study of shared clonotypes between healthy human individuals. Naive CD8 isolation took CD45RO-negative cells positively selected for CCR7 and excluded terminally differentiated effector memory CD45RA+ cells. The data were produced by immunoSEQ multiplex PCR, yet TCRdb's version contains in-frame clones alone and is incomplete. The repertoire includes over 750,000 clones, 96% of them detected once, and less than 0.25% sits in the top ten. The sequenced sample was naive CD8+ T cells sorted from blood. The receptors here all came from a man aged 30-40 years in good health.

The gene calls are TRBV19 and TRBJ1-1; D is unclear. CDR3 length: 15 residues. Germline V CDR1 and CDR2: LNHDA, SQIVND (reference sequence). Trimming pared 3 bases from V and 0 bases from J, leaving 11 bases between. CDR3 coding DNA: TGTGCCAGTAGTATCCTTGGGAACGTGAACACTGAAGCTTTCTTT. Protein: CASSILGNVNTEAFF.

The rearrangement uses TRBV18 and TRBJ2-1; TRBD1 agrees at 8 bases. CDR3 length: 17 residues. Per the germline V gene, CDR1 is KGHSH and CDR2 is LQKENI. With 2 bases clipped from V and 0 bases from J, the junction kept 6 bases outside the gene matches. The CDR3 spells CASSPLDRASSYNEQFF. The DNA of the CDR3 is TGTGCCAGCTCACCATTGGACAGGGCTAGCTCCTACAATGAGCAGTTCTTC.

The genes are TRBV2 and TRBJ2-1; D may be TRBD2 (5 bases). Germline V gene sequence: CDR1 SNHLY, CDR2 FYNNEI. Trimming stripped 8 bases from V and 7 bases from J, with 15 bases between. The CDR3 consists of 13 residues. The CDR3 loop reads CASPGNGINEQFF. The CDR3 region has the DNA TGTGCCAGCCCGGGGAACGGGATAAATGAGCAGTTCTTC.

The V call is TRBV28, the J call TRBJ2-7; D assignment may be TRBD1 or TRBD2 (5 bases each). CDR1 and CDR2 from the germline V gene are MDHEN and SYDVKM. The V end lost 3 bases, the J end lost 2 bases, and 20 bases lay between the germline ends. The CDR3 is 17 residues long. This chain's CDR3 is CASSFHLAGTVTYEQYF. The DNA for the CDR3 is TGTGCCAGCAGTTTCCATCTCGCCGGGACCGTGACCTACGAGCAGTACTTC.

This clone was detected once. V gene TRBV7-9 combines with J gene TRBJ1-5; 7 bases fit TRBD1. The V gene's germline CDR1 is SEHNR and CDR2 FQNEAQ (reference sequence). This CDR3 has 15 residues. V shed 4 bases and J 3 bases; nucleotides not matched to a gene: 6. The CDR3 nucleotides are TGTGCCAGCAGCTATACAGGGGAAACCAATCAGCCCCAGCATTTT. It specifies CASSYTGETNQPQHF.